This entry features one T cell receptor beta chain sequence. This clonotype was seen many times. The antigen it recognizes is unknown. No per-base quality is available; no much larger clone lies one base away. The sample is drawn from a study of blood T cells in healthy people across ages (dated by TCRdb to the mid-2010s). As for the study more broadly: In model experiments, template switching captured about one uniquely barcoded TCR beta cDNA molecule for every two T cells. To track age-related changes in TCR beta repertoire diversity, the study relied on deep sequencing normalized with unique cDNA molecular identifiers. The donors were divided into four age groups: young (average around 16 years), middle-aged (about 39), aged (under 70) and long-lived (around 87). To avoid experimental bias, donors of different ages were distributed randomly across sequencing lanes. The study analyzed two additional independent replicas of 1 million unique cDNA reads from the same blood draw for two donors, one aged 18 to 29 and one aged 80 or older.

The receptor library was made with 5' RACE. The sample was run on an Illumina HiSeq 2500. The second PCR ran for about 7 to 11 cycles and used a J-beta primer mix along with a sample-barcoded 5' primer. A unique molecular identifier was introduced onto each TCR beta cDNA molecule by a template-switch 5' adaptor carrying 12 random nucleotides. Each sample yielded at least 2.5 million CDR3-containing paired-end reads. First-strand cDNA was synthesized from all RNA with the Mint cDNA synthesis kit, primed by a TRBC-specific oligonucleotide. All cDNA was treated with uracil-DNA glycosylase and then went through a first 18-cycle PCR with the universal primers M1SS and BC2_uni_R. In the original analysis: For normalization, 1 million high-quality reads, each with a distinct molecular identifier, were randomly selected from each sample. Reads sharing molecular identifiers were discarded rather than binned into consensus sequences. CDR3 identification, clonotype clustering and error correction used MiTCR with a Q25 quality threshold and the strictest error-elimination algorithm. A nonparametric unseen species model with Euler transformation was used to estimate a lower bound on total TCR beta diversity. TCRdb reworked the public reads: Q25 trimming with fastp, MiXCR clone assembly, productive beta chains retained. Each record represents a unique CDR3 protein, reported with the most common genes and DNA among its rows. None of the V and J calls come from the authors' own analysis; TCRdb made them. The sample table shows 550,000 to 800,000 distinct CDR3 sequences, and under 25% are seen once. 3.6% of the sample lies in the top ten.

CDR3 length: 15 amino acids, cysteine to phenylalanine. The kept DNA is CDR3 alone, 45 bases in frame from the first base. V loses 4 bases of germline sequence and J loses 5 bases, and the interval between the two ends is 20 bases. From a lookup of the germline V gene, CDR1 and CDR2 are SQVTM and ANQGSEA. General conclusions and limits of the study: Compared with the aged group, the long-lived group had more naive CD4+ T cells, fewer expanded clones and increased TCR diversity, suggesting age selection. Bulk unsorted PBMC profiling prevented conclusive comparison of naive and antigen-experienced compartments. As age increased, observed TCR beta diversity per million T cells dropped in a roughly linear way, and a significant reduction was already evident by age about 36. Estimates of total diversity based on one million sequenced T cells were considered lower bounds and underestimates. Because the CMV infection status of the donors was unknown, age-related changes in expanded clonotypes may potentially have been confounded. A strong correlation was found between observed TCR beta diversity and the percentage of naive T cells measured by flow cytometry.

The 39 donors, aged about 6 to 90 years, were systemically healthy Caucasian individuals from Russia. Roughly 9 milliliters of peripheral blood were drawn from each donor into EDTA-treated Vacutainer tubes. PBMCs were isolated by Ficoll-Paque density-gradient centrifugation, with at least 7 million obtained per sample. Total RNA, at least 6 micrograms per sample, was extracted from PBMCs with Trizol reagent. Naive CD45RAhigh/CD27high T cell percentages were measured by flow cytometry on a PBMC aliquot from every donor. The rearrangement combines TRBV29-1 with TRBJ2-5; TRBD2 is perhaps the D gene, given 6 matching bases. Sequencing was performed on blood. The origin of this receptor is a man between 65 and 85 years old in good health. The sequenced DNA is TGCAGCGTTGCCGAAGGGACTGGAGGAGGGGAGACCCAGTACTTC. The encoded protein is CSVAEGTGGGETQYF.